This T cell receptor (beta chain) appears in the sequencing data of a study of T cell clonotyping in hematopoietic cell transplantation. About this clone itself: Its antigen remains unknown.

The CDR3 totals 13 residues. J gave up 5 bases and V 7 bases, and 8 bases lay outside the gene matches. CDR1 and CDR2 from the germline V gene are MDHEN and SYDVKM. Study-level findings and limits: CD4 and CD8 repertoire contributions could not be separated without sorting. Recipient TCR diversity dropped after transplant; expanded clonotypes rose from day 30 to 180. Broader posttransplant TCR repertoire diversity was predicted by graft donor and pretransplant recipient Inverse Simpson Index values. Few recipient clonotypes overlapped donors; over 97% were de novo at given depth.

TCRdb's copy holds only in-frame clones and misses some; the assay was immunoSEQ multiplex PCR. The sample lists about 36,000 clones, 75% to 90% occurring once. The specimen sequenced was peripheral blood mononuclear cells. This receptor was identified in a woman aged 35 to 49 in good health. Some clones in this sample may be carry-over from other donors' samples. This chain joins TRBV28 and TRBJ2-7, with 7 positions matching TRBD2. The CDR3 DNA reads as TGTGCCAGCATTCGGGGCGGGAGCAACGAGCAGTACTTC. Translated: CASIRGGSNEQYF.